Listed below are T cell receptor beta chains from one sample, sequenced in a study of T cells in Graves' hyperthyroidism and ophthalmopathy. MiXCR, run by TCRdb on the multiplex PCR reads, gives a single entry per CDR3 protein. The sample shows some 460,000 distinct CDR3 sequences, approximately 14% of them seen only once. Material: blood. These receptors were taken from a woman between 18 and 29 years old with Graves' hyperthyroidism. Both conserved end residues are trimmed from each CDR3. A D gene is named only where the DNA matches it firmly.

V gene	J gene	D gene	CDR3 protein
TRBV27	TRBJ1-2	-	ASSFGPNPNYGYT
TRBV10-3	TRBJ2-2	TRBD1	ATLNDRVGNTGELF
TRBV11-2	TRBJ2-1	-	ASSFLSGNEQF
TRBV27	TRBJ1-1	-	ASSLIPGRRNTEAF
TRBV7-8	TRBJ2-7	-	ASSPSRLAYEQY
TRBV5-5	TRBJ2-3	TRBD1	ASSLRDRGFSTDTQY
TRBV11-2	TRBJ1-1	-	ASSTTPRSTEAF
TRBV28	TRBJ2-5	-	ASSFTRETQY
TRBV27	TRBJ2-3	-	ASSPTTSSFQY
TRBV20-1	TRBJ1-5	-	SARERGGQPQH
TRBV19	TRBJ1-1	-	ASSAPRRRREAF
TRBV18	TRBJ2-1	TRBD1	ASSLRTGRWDNEQF
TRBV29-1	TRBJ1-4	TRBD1	SVAGQGAGRGEKLF